The present entry profiles one TCR beta chain with its context. Its antigen is not identified. This entry belongs to a study of T-cell memory formation after mild COVID-19. Study-level points and caveats: Within pre-infection memory, some responding clones were found, suggesting cross-reactive memory joined. From day 15 to 85, contracting clones were balanced between CD4 and CD8, whereas later expanders leaned toward CD4+.

TCR alpha and TCR beta cDNA libraries carrying sample barcodes and UMIs came from 5'RACE with constant-segment primers. TCRdb independently ran MiXCR on the 5' RACE reads; one entry per CDR3 protein. The table includes some 150,000 distinct CDR3 sequences, 13% to 15% detected once. The CDR3 extends over 14 amino acids. V lost 4 bases and J lost 1, with 10 bases in between. The germline gives CDR1 SEHNR, CDR2 FQNEAQ (reference sequence). The rearrangement uses TRBV7-9 and TRBJ1-1; a weak D match, TRBD1 (6 bases). This TCR was recovered from an adult woman who had mild COVID-19 (a few samples of this study predate the infection). Cell type and time point are not known. The material sequenced was PBMCs or a T cell subset sorted from them (not recorded which). The CDR3 region is CASSSRTANTEAFF. The CDR3, as DNA: TGTGCCAGCAGCTCTCGGACAGCGAACACTGAAGCTTTCTTT.